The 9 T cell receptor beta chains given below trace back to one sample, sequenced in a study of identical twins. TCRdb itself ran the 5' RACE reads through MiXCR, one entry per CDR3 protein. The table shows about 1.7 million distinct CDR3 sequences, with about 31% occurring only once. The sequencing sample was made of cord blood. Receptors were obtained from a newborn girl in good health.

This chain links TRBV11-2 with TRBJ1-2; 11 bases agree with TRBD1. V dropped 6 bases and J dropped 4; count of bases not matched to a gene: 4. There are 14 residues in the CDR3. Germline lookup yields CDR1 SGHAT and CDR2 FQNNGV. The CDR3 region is CASRPGTGGYGYTF. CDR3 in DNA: TGTGCCAGCAGGCCCGGGACAGGGGGCTATGGCTACACCTTC.

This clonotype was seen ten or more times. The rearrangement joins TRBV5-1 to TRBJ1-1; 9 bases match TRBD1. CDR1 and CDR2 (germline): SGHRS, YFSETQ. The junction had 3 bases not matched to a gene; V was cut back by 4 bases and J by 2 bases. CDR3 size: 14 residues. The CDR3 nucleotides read TGCGCCAGCAGCCGGACAGGGGCCAACACTGAAGCTTTCTTT. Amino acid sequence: CASSRTGANTEAFF.

The CDR3 loop reads CSARGQPGRPYEQYF. The CDR3 bases are TGCAGTGCTAGAGGCCAACCGGGACGGCCCTACGAGCAGTACTTC. The chain uses TRBV20-1 and TRBJ2-7; D is tentatively TRBD1 or TRBD2 (5 bases each). The ends were cut back, 1 base at V and 2 bases at J, with 15 bases in the middle. The CDR3 is made up of 15 amino acids. From germline, CDR1 is DFQATT and CDR2 SNEGSKA (reference sequence).

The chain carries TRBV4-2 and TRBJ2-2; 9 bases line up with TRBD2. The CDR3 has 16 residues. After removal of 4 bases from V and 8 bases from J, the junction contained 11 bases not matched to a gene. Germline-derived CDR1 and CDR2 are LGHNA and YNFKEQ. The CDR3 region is CASSPLTSGSGGELFF. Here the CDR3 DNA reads TGTGCCAGCAGCCCCTTAACTAGCGGGTCCGGAGGGGAGCTGTTTTTT.

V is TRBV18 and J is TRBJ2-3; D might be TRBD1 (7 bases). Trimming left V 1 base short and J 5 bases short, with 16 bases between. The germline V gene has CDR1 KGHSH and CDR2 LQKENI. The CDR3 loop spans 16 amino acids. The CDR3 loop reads CASSPLGGQLIDTQYF. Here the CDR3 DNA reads TGTGCCAGCTCACCACTCGGGGGACAGCTCATAGATACGCAGTATTTT.

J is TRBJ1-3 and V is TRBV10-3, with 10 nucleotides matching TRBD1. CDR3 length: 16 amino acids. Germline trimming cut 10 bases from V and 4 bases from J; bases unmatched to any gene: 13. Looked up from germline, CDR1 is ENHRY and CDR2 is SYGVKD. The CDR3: CANRSGTGVLGNTIYF. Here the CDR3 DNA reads TGTGCCAACAGATCCGGGACAGGGGTCCTCGGAAACACCATATATTTT.

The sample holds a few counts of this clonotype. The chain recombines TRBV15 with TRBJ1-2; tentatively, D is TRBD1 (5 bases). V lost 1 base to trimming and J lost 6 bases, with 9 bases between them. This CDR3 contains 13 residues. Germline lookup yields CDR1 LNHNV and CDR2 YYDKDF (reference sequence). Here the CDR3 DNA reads TGTGCCACCAGCAGAGGTCAGGGAGATGGCTACACCTTC. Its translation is CATSRGQGDGYTF.

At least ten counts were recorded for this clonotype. Here the CDR3 reads CSARWPGGENIQYF. In nucleotides, the CDR3 is TGCAGTGCTAGGTGGCCGGGAGGGGAAAACATTCAGTACTTC. The chain links TRBV20-1 to TRBJ2-4; the match to TRBD2 covers 8 bases. Trimming took 3 bases from V and 5 from J; bases not matched to a gene: 6. Germline loops: CDR1 DFQATT, CDR2 SNEGSKA (reference sequence). The CDR3 extends over 14 amino acids.

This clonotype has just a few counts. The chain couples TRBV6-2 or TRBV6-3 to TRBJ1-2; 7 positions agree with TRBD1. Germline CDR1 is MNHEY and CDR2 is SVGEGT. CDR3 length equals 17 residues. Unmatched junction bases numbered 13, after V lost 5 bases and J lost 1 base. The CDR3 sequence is CASSTSRDRVGNYGYTF. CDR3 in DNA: TGTGCCAGCAGTACCTCCCGGGACAGAGTCGGTAACTATGGCTACACCTTC.